This entry is about one T cell receptor (beta chain). These data are taken from a study of blood T cell repertoires in COVID-19. Study details: Sites across the United States, Italy and Spain contributed samples from acute and convalescent COVID-19. From T cells, B-cell-depleted T cells, or PBMCs came the material, which was cDNA or gDNA.

Source study methods: It was from reference gene primer amplification that nucleated cell counts were estimated. Profiled with immunoSEQ multiplex PCR; TCRdb holds only in-frame clones, not every one. V, J and clone size reflect that table, while D and trimming were determined from the DNA. The data contain around 200,000 clones, about 80% of them singletons. Germline assignment: CDR1 SGDLS and CDR2 YYNGEE. The CDR3 extends over 22 amino acids. V lost 0 bases and J 0 bases, leaving 25 bases between the germline ends. The chain has TRBV9 and TRBJ2-6, with a weak D call TRBD1 (6 bases). The TCR sequence derives from a human donor in a cohort sampled during active COVID-19. The sample taken for sequencing was peripheral blood. CDR3 residues: CASSVARGPTGQSFSGANVLTF. CDR3 nucleotide sequence: TGTGCCAGCAGCGTAGCCCGGGGACCAACCGGACAGTCCTTCTCTGGGGCCAACGTCCTGACTTTC.